The rows below give T cell receptor beta chains drawn from one sample of a study of T cell repertoires and Cas9 in healthy adults. The data were produced by immunoSEQ multiplex PCR, yet TCRdb's version contains in-frame clones alone and is incomplete. This table holds approximately 22,000 clones, about nine tenths found once. The sequenced material came from CD4+ effector T cells (CD127+, CD25-, CD137-, CD154-) from PBMCs; culture status not recorded. The receptors shown here come from a human donor in good health. CDR3s include the opening cysteine and the closing phenylalanine or tryptophan. D genes are given only for firm matches.

J gene | V gene | D gene | CDR3 DNA | CDR3 protein
TRBJ2-5 | TRBV7-2 | NA | TGTGCCAGCAGCTTAGAGGCTGGGGAGACCCAGTACTTC | CASSLEAGETQYF
TRBJ1-2 | TRBV15 | TRBD1 | TGTGCCACCAGCAGACCGCGCGGACAGGGGGCTTCCTATGGCTACACCTTC | CATSRPRGQGASYGYTF
TRBJ2-1 | TRBV29-1 | NA | TGCAGCGTTGCTGGGGGCCTGATCTCCTACAATGAGCAGTTCTTC | CSVAGGLISYNEQFF
TRBJ1-2 | TRBV30 | NA | TGTGCCTGGAGTGTCACGACTGGGGTCTACACCTTC | CAWSVTTGVYTF
TRBJ1-1 | TRBV20-1 | NA | TGCCTGATTACTGGGGCTTTCTTT | CLITGAFF
TRBJ2-3 | TRBV19 | TRBD2 | TGTGCCAGTAGAGGGACTAGTGTGGGCACAGATACGCAGTATTTT | CASRGTSVGTDTQYF
TRBJ1-2 | TRBV29-1 | NA | TGCAGCGTTGTAAAGGGGGACGGCTACACCTTC | CSVVKGDGYTF
TRBJ1-4 | TRBV7-9 | NA | TGTGCCAGCAGCTTAGGACAGGAGGAGGAAAAACTGTTTTTT | CASSLGQEEEKLFF
TRBJ1-5 | TRBV2 | NA | TGTGCCAGCAGCCTCAATCAGCCCCAGCATTTT | CASSLNQPQHF
TRBJ2-7 | TRBV7-8 | TRBD2 | TGTGCCAGCAGCTTAGAGCCAGGGAGGGGCTACGAGCAGTACTTC | CASSLEPGRGYEQYF
TRBJ2-5 | TRBV5-1 | TRBD2 | TGCGCCAGCAGCACCAGGACTAGCGGGGGCCCAGAGACCCAGTACTTC | CASSTRTSGGPETQYF
TRBJ1-4 | TRBV9 | NA | TGTGCCAGCAGCGCGCCTGGGGGTAATGAAAAACTGTTTTTT | CASSAPGGNEKLFF
TRBJ2-6 | TRBV28 | NA | TGTGCCAGCAGGACTTCGGGGGCCAACGTCCTGACTTTC | CASRTSGANVLTF
TRBJ2-1 | TRBV7-2 | NA | TGTGCCAGCAGCCCCAGCCCGGCCAATGAGCAGTTCTTC | CASSPSPANEQFF
TRBJ1-4 | TRBV4-3 | NA | TGCGCCAGCAGCCTAAACGGGAAACTGTTTTTT | CASSLNGKLFF